Listed below are T cell receptor beta chains from one sample, sequenced in a study of cytomegalovirus exposure and HLA in healthy donors. Data came from immunoSEQ multiplex PCR; TCRdb stores just in-frame clones and leaves some out. The sample lists about 140,000 clones; roughly 73% were seen once. Sample: PBMCs. The receptors originated from a female donor in good health and CMV-seronegative. CDR3s include the opening cysteine and the closing phenylalanine or tryptophan. A D gene is named only where the DNA matches it firmly. Some rows mark clone size as missing; the rest say once, few, many or name a class of expanded clone.

D gene: .; V gene: TRBV19; clone size: once; J gene: TRBJ2-7; CDR3 DNA: TGTGCCAGTTCGACTACCTACGAGCAGTACTTC; CDR3 protein: CASSTTYEQYF
D gene: .; V gene: TRBV5-4; clone size: few; J gene: TRBJ2-7; CDR3 DNA: TGTGCCAGCAGCCCCGGGACTGCAGGATACGAGCAGTACTTC; CDR3 protein: CASSPGTAGYEQYF
D gene: TRBD1; V gene: TRBV7-2; clone size: .; J gene: TRBJ1-1; CDR3 DNA: TGTGCCAGCAGCGCGGGACAGGGCCTTGAAGCTTTCTTT; CDR3 protein: CASSAGQGLEAFF
D gene: .; V gene: TRBV19; clone size: .; J gene: TRBJ2-2; CDR3 DNA: TGTGCCAGTAGTATATTGGCAGGGGCTACCGGGGAGCTGTTTTTT; CDR3 protein: CASSILAGATGELFF
D gene: .; V gene: TRBV9; clone size: .; J gene: TRBJ1-2; CDR3 DNA: TGTGCCAGCAGCGGGGGGCATAGTGGCTACACCTTC; CDR3 protein: CASSGGHSGYTF
D gene: .; V gene: TRBV29-1; clone size: .; J gene: TRBJ1-3; CDR3 DNA: TGCAGCGTTTTGGACAGCCGTGGAAACACCATATATTTT; CDR3 protein: CSVLDSRGNTIYF
D gene: .; V gene: TRBV27; clone size: many; J gene: TRBJ1-1; CDR3 DNA: TGTGCCAGCAGTTTACTGGGCAGGCCTACTGAAGCTTTCTTT; CDR3 protein: CASSLLGRPTEAFF
D gene: .; V gene: TRBV6-1; clone size: .; J gene: TRBJ2-7; CDR3 DNA: TGTGCCAGCAGTGAATTCGGAGGTACGACCTACGAGCAGTACTTC; CDR3 protein: CASSEFGGTTYEQYF
D gene: TRBD2; V gene: TRBV10-3; clone size: .; J gene: TRBJ2-7; CDR3 DNA: TGTGCCATCAGCCGGAGTCCCGGGACTAGCGGAGGGAGCTCCTACGAGCAGTACTTC; CDR3 protein: CAISRSPGTSGGSSYEQYF
D gene: .; V gene: TRBV5-6; clone size: .; J gene: TRBJ2-1; CDR3 DNA: TGTGCCAGCAGCTTGGGACAGATTATATACAATGAGCAGTTCTTC; CDR3 protein: CASSLGQIIYNEQFF
D gene: TRBD1; V gene: TRBV9; clone size: .; J gene: TRBJ1-2; CDR3 DNA: TGTGCCAGCAGCGGGACAGGGTACACCTTC; CDR3 protein: CASSGTGYTF
D gene: TRBD2; V gene: TRBV18; clone size: .; J gene: TRBJ2-5; CDR3 DNA: TGTGCCAGCTCACCACTCCAGCGGGGGGGCCAAGAGACCCAGTACTTC; CDR3 protein: CASSPLQRGGQETQYF
D gene: .; V gene: TRBV6-5; clone size: few; J gene: TRBJ2-3; CDR3 DNA: TGTGCCAGCAGTTACGGCCCCCGGGGGGATACGCAGTATTTT; CDR3 protein: CASSYGPRGDTQYF
D gene: .; V gene: TRBV18; clone size: few; J gene: TRBJ1-2; CDR3 DNA: TGTGCCAGCTCACCGGGCCAGGGTGAGGTCTATGGCTACACCTTC; CDR3 protein: CASSPGQGEVYGYTF
D gene: TRBD1; V gene: TRBV7-9; clone size: once; J gene: TRBJ1-4; CDR3 DNA: TGTGCCAGCAGCTCACCGGGACAGGATGCTGAAAAACTGTTTTTT; CDR3 protein: CASSSPGQDAEKLFF
D gene: TRBD1; V gene: TRBV7-9; clone size: .; J gene: TRBJ2-1; CDR3 DNA: TGTTCCAGCAGCTTAGTGTTAGGACAGGGACCCTACTCCTACAATGAGCAGTTCTTC; CDR3 protein: CSSSLVLGQGPYSYNEQFF
D gene: .; V gene: TRBV6-1; clone size: .; J gene: TRBJ1-2; CDR3 DNA: TGTGCCAGCAGTGAAACAGGGTCCACCGGCTATGGCTACACCTTC; CDR3 protein: CASSETGSTGYGYTF
D gene: TRBD2; V gene: TRBV5-3; clone size: once; J gene: TRBJ2-7; CDR3 DNA: TGTGCCAGAAGCTTGTGTACTAGCGGGAGGCCTACGGCCCGATACGAGCAGTACTTC; CDR3 protein: CARSLCTSGRPTARYEQYF
D gene: .; V gene: TRBV9; clone size: .; J gene: TRBJ1-2; CDR3 DNA: TGTGCCAGCAGCGTAGGGCGGATAAACTATGGCTACACCTTC; CDR3 protein: CASSVGRINYGYTF
D gene: TRBD1; V gene: TRBV4-1; clone size: few; J gene: TRBJ2-7; CDR3 DNA: TGCGCCAGCAGCCACCTGACAGGGGGCGAGCAGTACTTC; CDR3 protein: CASSHLTGGEQYF
D gene: TRBD1; V gene: TRBV7-3; clone size: .; J gene: TRBJ2-1; CDR3 DNA: TGTGCCAGCAGCTTAACGTTGGGGGACAGGGCCTACAATGAGCAGTTCTTC; CDR3 protein: CASSLTLGDRAYNEQFF
D gene: .; V gene: TRBV6-5; clone size: few; J gene: TRBJ1-1; CDR3 DNA: TGTGCCAGCAGTTACCAGTCCATCACTGAAGCTTTCTTT; CDR3 protein: CASSYQSITEAFF
D gene: TRBD1; V gene: TRBV7-9; clone size: .; J gene: TRBJ1-4; CDR3 DNA: TGTGCCAGCAGCTTCGGGACAGGGATAGAGGAAAAACTGTTTTTT; CDR3 protein: CASSFGTGIEEKLFF
D gene: .; V gene: TRBV5-1; clone size: .; J gene: TRBJ1-3; CDR3 DNA: TGCGCCAGCAAGTCAGGGGCCGGAAACACCATATATTTT; CDR3 protein: CASKSGAGNTIYF
D gene: .; V gene: TRBV19; clone size: .; J gene: TRBJ1-5; CDR3 DNA: TGTGCCAGTAGTATTTTCGATCAGCCCCAGCATTTT; CDR3 protein: CASSIFDQPQHF
D gene: TRBD2; V gene: TRBV11-3; clone size: once; J gene: TRBJ2-3; CDR3 DNA: TGTGCCAGCAAGGCTAGCGGCGGCGCGCAGTATTTT; CDR3 protein: CASKASGGAQYF
D gene: TRBD2; V gene: TRBV7-8; clone size: .; J gene: TRBJ2-1; CDR3 DNA: TGTGCCAGCAGCTTAGCGCTCAGAGTCGGGGGGAGAGAAGATGAGCAGTTCTTC; CDR3 protein: CASSLALRVGGREDEQFF
D gene: .; V gene: TRBV19; clone size: .; J gene: TRBJ1-3; CDR3 DNA: TGTGCCAGTAGTACGGGAACCATTGGAAACACCATATATTTT; CDR3 protein: CASSTGTIGNTIYF
D gene: TRBD2; V gene: TRBV5-1; clone size: .; J gene: TRBJ2-7; CDR3 DNA: TGCGCCAGCAGCTTGGGCAACAGCGGGGTGAGCGAGCAGTACTTC; CDR3 protein: CASSLGNSGVSEQYF
D gene: .; V gene: TRBV28; clone size: .; J gene: TRBJ2-7; CDR3 DNA: TGTGCCAGCACCGGTTTCGCGTTAGACGAGCAGTACTTC; CDR3 protein: CASTGFALDEQYF
D gene: .; V gene: TRBV27; clone size: once; J gene: TRBJ1-1; CDR3 DNA: TGTGCCAGCAGTTTTACCGACACCATGAACACTGAAGCTTTCTTT; CDR3 protein: CASSFTDTMNTEAFF
D gene: .; V gene: TRBV7-3; clone size: .; J gene: TRBJ1-1; CDR3 DNA: TGTGCCAGCAGCTTAAAAGGGGCCGGCACTGAAGCTTTCTTT; CDR3 protein: CASSLKGAGTEAFF
D gene: TRBD1; V gene: TRBV6-5; clone size: few; J gene: TRBJ1-1; CDR3 DNA: TGTGCCAGCAGTTTTGGACAGGGGGGCACTGAAGCTTTCTTT; CDR3 protein: CASSFGQGGTEAFF
D gene: TRBD1; V gene: TRBV7-9; clone size: .; J gene: TRBJ1-5; CDR3 DNA: TGTGCCAGCAGCCCTGGGGACAGGGGAGGCAGCAATCAGCCCCAGCATTTT; CDR3 protein: CASSPGDRGGSNQPQHF
D gene: .; V gene: TRBV19; clone size: .; J gene: TRBJ1-3; CDR3 DNA: TGTGCCAGTAGTCATACAAGCTCTGGAAACACCATATATTTT; CDR3 protein: CASSHTSSGNTIYF
D gene: .; V gene: TRBV6-5; clone size: few; J gene: TRBJ1-3; CDR3 DNA: TGTGCCAGCAGGGCCGGGGGAATCATATATTTT; CDR3 protein: CASRAGGIIYF
D gene: .; V gene: TRBV9; clone size: once; J gene: TRBJ2-1; CDR3 DNA: TGTGCCAGCGAGAGCAGGACAGCCCACAATGAGCAGTTCTTC; CDR3 protein: CASESRTAHNEQFF
D gene: .; V gene: TRBV7-8; clone size: .; J gene: TRBJ1-4; CDR3 DNA: TGTGCCAGCAGCTCGCGGACTAACGAAAAACTGTTTTTT; CDR3 protein: CASSSRTNEKLFF
D gene: .; V gene: TRBV28; clone size: .; J gene: TRBJ2-7; CDR3 DNA: TGTGCCAGCAGTCTCCCGACGGACAGTCTCCTTTCCTACGAGCAGTACTTC; CDR3 protein: CASSLPTDSLLSYEQYF
D gene: .; V gene: TRBV5-1; clone size: .; J gene: TRBJ1-1; CDR3 DNA: TGCGCCAGCAGCTTGGTAGGAGCTAACACTGAAGCTTTCTTT; CDR3 protein: CASSLVGANTEAFF
D gene: .; V gene: TRBV9; clone size: .; J gene: TRBJ2-1; CDR3 DNA: TGTGCCAGCAGCGCCGACAGTAGACACAACAATGAGCAGTTCTTC; CDR3 protein: CASSADSRHNNEQFF
D gene: .; V gene: TRBV4-2; clone size: .; J gene: TRBJ2-7; CDR3 DNA: TGTGCCAGCAGCCAAGATTGGGGTCGAGACAGCCTCACCTACGAGCAGTACTTC; CDR3 protein: CASSQDWGRDSLTYEQYF
D gene: .; V gene: TRBV7-6; clone size: .; J gene: TRBJ1-2; CDR3 DNA: TGTGCCAGCAGCCCCATGATAGGGGGGGGTAACTATGGCTACACCTTC; CDR3 protein: CASSPMIGGGNYGYTF
D gene: TRBD1; V gene: TRBV5-1; clone size: .; J gene: TRBJ2-7; CDR3 DNA: TGCGCCAGCAGCTTGTTGCCGGGACAGGGTAGCTCCTACGAGCAGTACTTC; CDR3 protein: CASSLLPGQGSSYEQYF
D gene: .; V gene: TRBV19; clone size: .; J gene: TRBJ1-3; CDR3 DNA: TGTGCCAGTAGTATTTCTTGGCGGCTGGGTACTGGAAACACCATATATTTT; CDR3 protein: CASSISWRLGTGNTIYF
D gene: .; V gene: TRBV11-1; clone size: .; J gene: TRBJ2-3; CDR3 DNA: TGTGCCAGCAGCCAAACAGGGATGGGCACAGATACGCAGTATTTT; CDR3 protein: CASSQTGMGTDTQYF
D gene: .; V gene: TRBV6-1; clone size: .; J gene: TRBJ1-1; CDR3 DNA: TGTGCCAGCAGCAAGGACAACATGAACACTGAAGCTTTCTTT; CDR3 protein: CASSKDNMNTEAFF
D gene: TRBD1; V gene: TRBV9; clone size: .; J gene: TRBJ2-7; CDR3 DNA: TGTGCCAGCAGCGTAGGACAGGGGTCCCCCGAGCAGTACTTC; CDR3 protein: CASSVGQGSPEQYF
D gene: TRBD1; V gene: TRBV7-9; clone size: .; J gene: TRBJ2-7; CDR3 DNA: TGTGCCAGCAGCTCCCTCGGGACAGTTCGAGAGCAGTACTTC; CDR3 protein: CASSSLGTVREQYF
D gene: TRBD1; V gene: TRBV9; clone size: .; J gene: TRBJ2-7; CDR3 DNA: TGTGCCAGCAGCACCGGGACAGACTCCTACGAGCAGTACTTC; CDR3 protein: CASSTGTDSYEQYF
D gene: TRBD2; V gene: TRBV28; clone size: few; J gene: TRBJ2-1; CDR3 DNA: TGTGCCAGCAGTTCTGGACTAGCGGGAGGGTACAATGAGCAGTTCTTC; CDR3 protein: CASSSGLAGGYNEQFF
D gene: .; V gene: TRBV12-5; clone size: .; J gene: TRBJ1-5; CDR3 DNA: TGTGCTAGTGGTCCCGACAGTTCTTATGTCAATCAGCCCCAGCATTTT; CDR3 protein: CASGPDSSYVNQPQHF
D gene: TRBD1; V gene: TRBV5-1; clone size: .; J gene: TRBJ1-2; CDR3 DNA: TGCGCCAGCAGCTTGGCGGGGACAGGGAACGGCTACACCTTC; CDR3 protein: CASSLAGTGNGYTF
D gene: TRBD1; V gene: TRBV19; clone size: few; J gene: TRBJ1-2; CDR3 DNA: TGTGCCAGCCCTTACACCTCCGGGACAGGGGCAGGCTACACCTTC; CDR3 protein: CASPYTSGTGAGYTF
D gene: .; V gene: TRBV5-4; clone size: .; J gene: TRBJ1-4; CDR3 DNA: TGTGCCAGCACCAGGGGTAATGAAAAACTGTTTTTT; CDR3 protein: CASTRGNEKLFF
D gene: TRBD1; V gene: TRBV11-3; clone size: .; J gene: TRBJ2-1; CDR3 DNA: TGTGCCAGCAGCTCCCCGGGACAGATCTACAATGAGCAGTTCTTC; CDR3 protein: CASSSPGQIYNEQFF
D gene: TRBD1; V gene: TRBV7-3; clone size: .; J gene: TRBJ1-1; CDR3 DNA: TGTGCCAGCCGGACAGGGGGGGGGAGCACTGAAGCTTTCTTT; CDR3 protein: CASRTGGGSTEAFF
D gene: .; V gene: TRBV28; clone size: .; J gene: TRBJ1-6; CDR3 DNA: TGTGCCAGCCGGGGGGCCTTTCAGAATTCACCCCTCCACTTT; CDR3 protein: CASRGAFQNSPLHF
D gene: TRBD2; V gene: TRBV19; clone size: .; J gene: TRBJ2-3; CDR3 DNA: TGTGCCAGTAGTTCCCCCGGACTAGGAGATACGCAGTATTTT; CDR3 protein: CASSSPGLGDTQYF